The 22 T cell receptor beta chains in this list originate from one sample, sequenced in a study of blood T cell repertoires in COVID-19. Profiled with immunoSEQ multiplex PCR; TCRdb holds only in-frame clones, not every one. The sample has around 94,000 clones, around nine tenths seen once; the top ten hold around 3%. The specimen was peripheral blood. The receptor set was obtained from a man in his fifties with active or convalescent COVID-19.

The chain employs TRBV5-4 and TRBJ2-2; the match to TRBD2 covers 7 bases. In germline, CDR1 is SGHNT, CDR2 YYREEE (reference sequence). This CDR3 is 16 amino acids long. V gave up 4 bases and J gave up 4 bases; unmatched junction bases: 10. The CDR3 loop reads CASSLEAGRATGELFF. The CDR3 DNA is TGTGCCAGCAGCCTGGAGGCAGGGAGGGCCACCGGGGAGCTGTTTTTT.

This chain joins TRBV19 and TRBJ2-1, with 7 bases matching TRBD1. The J segment lost 9 bases and the V segment lost 3 bases, leaving 11 bases of the junction unmatched. CDR3 length: 15 residues. Germline loops: CDR1 LNHDA, CDR2 SQIVND (reference sequence). CDR3: CASSMRQGESSEQFF. The CDR3 region has the DNA TGTGCCAGTAGTATGCGGCAGGGGGAGAGTAGTGAGCAGTTCTTC.

The CDR3 DNA reads TGTGCCAGCAGCCCAGCCGGGACAGGGTTAGAGACCCAGTACTTC. It specifies CASSPAGTGLETQYF. This sequence joins TRBV5-4 and TRBJ2-5; TRBD1 aligns across 9 bases. The V and J ends lost 4 bases and 4 bases, in that order; junction bases with no gene match: 8. The CDR3 runs to 15 residues. Germline V CDR1 and CDR2: SGHNT, YYREEE (reference sequence).

The rearrangement links TRBV7-2 to TRBJ2-5; 8 bases match TRBD2. Per the germline V gene, CDR1 is SGHTA and CDR2 is FQGNSA. The CDR3 runs to 17 residues. Trimming cost V 5 bases and J 1 base; bases outside gene matches: 12. The CDR3 sequence is CASSPPPYSGVQETQYF. In DNA form, the CDR3 reads TGTGCCAGCAGCCCCCCCCCATATAGCGGGGTCCAAGAGACCCAGTACTTC.

The chain joins TRBV30 to TRBJ2-7; TRBD1 is a possible D gene (5 bases). The CDR3 totals 14 residues. Germline V CDR1 and CDR2: GTSNPN, SVGIG (reference sequence). The V gene lost 2 bases and the J gene lost 3 bases, with 14 bases spanning the gap. This CDR3 is CAWSSQGPLYEQYF. The CDR3 bases are TGTGCCTGGAGTTCCCAGGGCCCCCTCTACGAGCAGTACTTC.

This chain uses TRBV4-1 with TRBJ2-7, with unresolved D. Germline V lookup: CDR1 MGHRA, CDR2 YSYEKL. V was cut by 1 base and J by 0 bases, with 7 bases left in between. The CDR3 sequence is 14 residues long. The chain's CDR3 is CASSQVWSSYEQYF. The CDR3 DNA is TGCGCCAGCAGCCAAGTCTGGAGCTCCTACGAGCAGTACTTC.

The CDR3 DNA sequence: TGCGCCAGCATGATCCAGAATAATTCACCCCTCCACTTT. This codes for CASMIQNNSPLHF. The chain recombines TRBV10-2 with TRBJ1-6; the D is unclear. The CDR3 consists of 13 residues. CDR1 and CDR2 from the germline V gene are WSHSY and SAAADI. V shed 7 bases and J shed 5 bases, with 9 bases lying between them.

The chain employs TRBV10-2 and TRBJ2-5, with D maybe TRBD1 (6 bases). The germline V gene encodes CDR1 WSHSY and CDR2 SAAADI. The CDR3 has 13 residues. Trimming took off 5 bases at V and 5 bases at J, with 12 bases between the two ends. The CDR3 bases are TGCGCCAGCAGTCCAGGGACACGGGAGACCCAGTACTTC. This gives the protein CASSPGTRETQYF.

This clone appeared once. V and J are TRBV3-1 (or the pseudogene TRBV3-2) and TRBJ2-1, with a tentative D call TRBD1 (5 bases). Germline values: CDR1 LGHDT, CDR2 YNNKEL (reference sequence). The CDR3 is 16 residues long. V was pared by 4 bases and J by 2 bases, with 15 bases between. CDR3 sequence reads: CASSLSARGPYNEQFF. The CDR3 region has the DNA TGTGCCAGCAGCCTCTCCGCTAGGGGCCCCTACAATGAGCAGTTCTTC.

J is TRBJ2-2 and V is TRBV12-2; the table assigns TRBD1, which was not confirmed against the DNA. TRBV12-2 is assigned pseudogene status. The CDR3 loop spans 16 amino acids. CDR3 in amino acids: CASRPRPGQGAGELFF. In DNA, the CDR3 is TGTGCAAGTCGCCCTCGACCGGGACAGGGGGCCGGGGAGCTGTTTTTT.

The J gene is TRBJ2-3, the V gene TRBV28, with 11 bases identical to TRBD2. The junction had 6 bases not matched to a gene; V was cut back by 7 bases and J by 0 bases. CDR3 length: 16 amino acids. The germline V gene encodes CDR1 MDHEN and CDR2 SYDVKM. CDR3 DNA sequence: TGTGCCAGCAAAACTAGCGGGGGCACTAGCACAGATACGCAGTATTTT. This encodes CASKTSGGTSTDTQYF.

The rearrangement joins TRBV19 to TRBJ1-3, with D possibly matching TRBD1 (6 bases). V lost 4 bases and J 0 bases, leaving 16 bases between the germline ends. CDR3 length: 17 amino acids. The germline gives CDR1 LNHDA, CDR2 SQIVND (reference sequence). CDR3 amino acids: CASSTRDTVHSGNTIYF. The DNA of the CDR3 is TGTGCCAGTAGTACCCGGGACACAGTCCACTCTGGAAACACCATATATTTT.

The rearrangement joins TRBV19 to TRBJ1-4; a weak D match, TRBD1 (6 bases). Germline V lookup: CDR1 LNHDA, CDR2 SQIVND (reference sequence). V was clipped by 6 bases and J by 5 bases, with 7 bases between them. The CDR3 extends over 12 amino acids. CDR3: CASRDRNEKLFF. CDR3 in DNA: TGTGCCAGTAGGGACAGAAATGAAAAACTGTTTTTT.

The rearrangement links TRBV5-5 to TRBJ1-3; the D is unclear. V was cut by 4 bases and J by 0 bases, with 11 bases left in between. Germline V lookup: CDR1 SGHKS, CDR2 YYEKEE (reference sequence). The CDR3 sequence is 15 residues long. The CDR3, as DNA: TGTGCCAGCAGCGAGGTCGTGGACTCTGGAAACACCATATATTTT. It specifies CASSEVVDSGNTIYF.

The table lists this clone with a few counts. The DNA of the CDR3 is TGTGCCAGCTCACCACAGAGGCAGCTCAATCAGCCCCAGCATTTT. It yields the protein CASSPQRQLNQPQHF. This chain uses TRBV18 with TRBJ1-5; unclear D gene. The CDR3 extends over 15 amino acids. V was trimmed by 1 base and J by 3 bases, leaving 10 bases between them. The V gene's germline CDR1 is KGHSH and CDR2 LQKENI.

The chain employs TRBV27 and TRBJ1-5, with a possible D match to TRBD1 (5 bases). Trimming pared 8 bases from V and 0 bases from J, leaving 14 bases between. Germline CDR1 is MNHEY and CDR2 is SMNVEV (reference sequence). The CDR3 runs to 15 residues. CDR3: CASAAGGNSNQPQHF. CDR3 bases: TGTGCCAGCGCAGCCGGGGGAAATAGCAATCAGCCCCAGCATTTT.

This chain connects TRBV28 to TRBJ1-5; maybe TRBD1 (6 bases). Trimming shortened V by 3 bases and J by 7 bases, and 16 bases separated the two germline ends. The CDR3 loop spans 15 amino acids. Per germline, CDR1 MDHEN and CDR2 SYDVKM. CDR3 sequence reads: CASSFGDRMGQPQHF. CDR3 nucleotides: TGTGCCAGCAGTTTTGGAGACAGGATGGGACAGCCCCAGCATTTT.

Worth noting for this clone: At one end the junction does not follow the germline gene, possibly because of a read error. The chain couples TRBV6-4 to TRBJ2-1, with D possibly being TRBD2 (7 bases). CDR3 size: 14 residues. Germline V gene data show CDR1 as MRHNA and CDR2 as SNTAGT. CDR3: CASSESLLGGDKVF. Written as DNA, the CDR3 is TGTGCCAGCAGTGAGTCCCTCTTAGGGGGGGACAAGGTCTTC.

CDR3 sequence reads: CASSLAPGGRNTIYF. The CDR3 coding sequence is TGCGCCAGCAGCTTGGCCCCAGGGGGAAGAAACACCATATATTTT. The genes are TRBV5-1 and TRBJ1-3; TRBD1 aligns across 7 bases. The CDR3 covers 15 residues. CDR1 and CDR2 from the germline V gene are SGHRS and YFSETQ. Unmatched junction bases numbered 5, after V lost 0 bases and J lost 5 bases.

The chain uses TRBV9 and TRBJ1-2; perhaps TRBD1 as D (6 bases). CDR3 size: 12 residues. Germline V gene data show CDR1 as SGDLS and CDR2 as YYNGEE. Trimming stripped 3 bases from V and 6 bases from J, with 9 bases between. CDR3 region: CASSARQDGYTF. Here the CDR3 DNA reads TGTGCCAGCAGCGCGAGACAGGATGGCTACACCTTC.

The genes are TRBV5-5 and TRBJ1-4; D remains ambiguous. Germline CDR1 is SGHKS and CDR2 is YYEKEE (reference sequence). The germline V and J ends were trimmed by 1 base and 1 base, with 5 bases remaining between them. The CDR3 totals 14 residues. The CDR3 nucleotides read TGTGCCAGCAGCTTGTCAGGAACTAATGAAAAACTGTTTTTT. The encoded protein is CASSLSGTNEKLFF.

V gene TRBV24-1 combines with J gene TRBJ1-2; no clear D gene. The CDR3 has 14 residues. V was pared by 4 bases and J by 2 bases, with 10 bases between. Germline V gene data show CDR1 as KGHDR and CDR2 as SFDVKD. The CDR3 protein is CATSDYLGNYGYTF. The CDR3 DNA reads TGTGCCACCAGTGACTACCTCGGGAACTATGGCTACACCTTC.